This T cell receptor beta chain derives from a study of T cell changes during pregnancy in multiple sclerosis. The table came from immunoSEQ multiplex PCR; TCRdb's copy has only in-frame clones and leaves some out. Here the sample spans 40,000 to 55,000 clones, less than 95% being singletons. The germline V gene encodes CDR1 LGHNA and CDR2 YNFKEQ. J gave up 5 bases and V 3 bases, and 4 bases lay outside the gene matches. CDR3 length: 15 residues. The V gene is TRBV4-2, the J gene TRBJ1-6; 7 nucleotides align to TRBD1. Source: CD8+ T cells from peripheral blood mononuclear cells, taken in the second trimester of pregnancy. The sequence derives from a female donor with multiple sclerosis, enrolled in a pregnancy study. CDR3 sequence reads: CASSQGGTDNSPLHF. For the CDR3, the DNA is TGTGCCAGCAGCCAGGGCGGGACAGATAATTCACCCCTCCACTTT.